Given below is one T cell receptor beta chain in context. This entry is derived from a study of control samples from healthy donors and cancer patients. The germline V gene has CDR1 SNHLY and CDR2 FYNNEI. The junction had 4 bases not matched to a gene; V was cut back by 6 bases and J by 3 bases. The CDR3 has 13 residues. Sequencing was performed with immunoSEQ multiplex PCR; in TCRdb, only in-frame clones are kept and a portion is missing. The data contain 65,000 to 90,000 clones, about 90% of them singletons. The receptor comes from a man between 45 and 60 years old in good health. This chain links TRBV2 with TRBJ1-2; TRBD1 aligns across 7 bases. Material for sequencing was blood. The CDR3 reads CASRLGTDYGYTF. The CDR3 nucleotides are TGTGCCAGCAGGCTCGGGACAGACTATGGCTACACCTTC.